The clone carrying this T cell receptor beta chain was counted once. Its matching antigen is unknown. This specimen comes from a study of T-cell reconstitution after alpha-beta-depleted transplantation in children. Study-wide results and caveats: Several hundred graft clones that had expanded were reportedly the source of alpha-beta T cells about two months after transplant. Recipient T cells and thymic progenitors that survived gave rise to the high TCRbeta diversity observed at day 60 in some patients. The authors attributed T-cell counts and diversity one year after transplant mostly to newly produced T cells.

Deletions cut 5 bases from V and 1 base from J, with 13 bases between. Germline CDR1 SGHVS, CDR2 FQNEAQ. This CDR3 region has 15 residues. A library of TCRbeta sequences, prepared with unique molecular identifiers, was generated. TCRdb reprocessed the PCR reads with MiXCR, giving one entry per CDR3 protein. The table shows about 980,000 distinct CDR3 sequences, with under 30% occurring only once. The V and J genes are TRBV7-8 and TRBJ2-3; D may match TRBD1 or TRBD2 (5 bases each). This receptor was obtained from a boy in the first two years of life who had a stem cell transplant for SCID, so the T cells may come from the graft donor. The material sequenced was PBMCs, mostly from graft donor cells, taken 360 days after TCRalphabeta/CD19-depleted stem cell transplant. In nucleotides, the CDR3 is TGTGCCAGCAGCCGGTCGCAGGGACGCACAGATACGCAGTATTTT. As protein: CASSRSQGRTDTQYF.